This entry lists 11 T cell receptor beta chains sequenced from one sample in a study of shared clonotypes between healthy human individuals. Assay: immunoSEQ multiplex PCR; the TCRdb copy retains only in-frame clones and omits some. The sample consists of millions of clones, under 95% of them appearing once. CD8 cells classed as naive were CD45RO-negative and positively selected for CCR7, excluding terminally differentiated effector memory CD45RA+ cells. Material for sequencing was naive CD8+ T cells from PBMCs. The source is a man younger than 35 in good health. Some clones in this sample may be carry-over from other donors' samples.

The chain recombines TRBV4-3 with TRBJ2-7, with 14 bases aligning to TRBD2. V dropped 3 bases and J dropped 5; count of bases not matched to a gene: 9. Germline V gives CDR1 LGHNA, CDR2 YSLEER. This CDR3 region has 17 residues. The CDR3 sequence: CASSQGTSGSFSHEQYF. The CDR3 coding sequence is TGCGCCAGCAGCCAGGGGACTAGCGGGAGTTTCAGCCACGAGCAGTACTTC.

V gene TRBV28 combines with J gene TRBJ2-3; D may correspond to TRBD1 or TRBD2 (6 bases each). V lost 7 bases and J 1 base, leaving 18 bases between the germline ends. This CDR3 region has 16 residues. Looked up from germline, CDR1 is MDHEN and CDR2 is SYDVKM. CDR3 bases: TGTGCCAGCAACTCCTGGGGGGACATCGGCACAGATACGCAGTATTTT. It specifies CASNSWGDIGTDTQYF.

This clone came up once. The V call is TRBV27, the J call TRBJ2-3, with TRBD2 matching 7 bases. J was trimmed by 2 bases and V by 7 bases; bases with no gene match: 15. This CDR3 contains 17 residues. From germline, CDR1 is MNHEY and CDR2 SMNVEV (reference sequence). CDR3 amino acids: CASKAPGRAGNTDTQYF. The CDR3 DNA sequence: TGTGCCAGCAAAGCCCCTGGGAGGGCCGGGAACACAGATACGCAGTATTTT.

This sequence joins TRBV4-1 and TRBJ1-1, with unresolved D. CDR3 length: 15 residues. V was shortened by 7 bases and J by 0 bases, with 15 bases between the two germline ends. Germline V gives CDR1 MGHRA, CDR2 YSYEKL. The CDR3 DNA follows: TGCGCCAGCACCAGCTTTGGCGCCTTGAACACTGAAGCTTTCTTT. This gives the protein CASTSFGALNTEAFF.

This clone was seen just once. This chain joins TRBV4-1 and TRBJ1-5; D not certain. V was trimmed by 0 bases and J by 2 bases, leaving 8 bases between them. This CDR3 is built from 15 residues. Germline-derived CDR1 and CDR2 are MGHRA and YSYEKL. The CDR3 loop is CASSQELGGNQPQHF. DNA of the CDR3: TGCGCCAGCAGCCAAGAGCTCGGGGGCAATCAGCCCCAGCATTTT.

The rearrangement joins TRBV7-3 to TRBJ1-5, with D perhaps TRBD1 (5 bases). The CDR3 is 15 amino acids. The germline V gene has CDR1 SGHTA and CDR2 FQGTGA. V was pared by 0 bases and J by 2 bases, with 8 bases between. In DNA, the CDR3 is TGTGCCAGCAGCTTAACCAGGGACGGCAATCAGCCCCAGCATTTT. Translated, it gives CASSLTRDGNQPQHF.

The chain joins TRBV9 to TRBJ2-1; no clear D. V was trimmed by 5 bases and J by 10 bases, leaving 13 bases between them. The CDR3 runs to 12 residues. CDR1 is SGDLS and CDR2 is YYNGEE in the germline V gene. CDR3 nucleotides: TGTGCCAGCAGTGGAACCCGACCCGAGCAGTTCTTC. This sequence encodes CASSGTRPEQFF.

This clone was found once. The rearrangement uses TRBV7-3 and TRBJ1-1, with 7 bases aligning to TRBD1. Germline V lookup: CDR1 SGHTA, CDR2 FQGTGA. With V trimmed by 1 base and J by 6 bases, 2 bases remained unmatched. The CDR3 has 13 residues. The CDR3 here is CASSLRGQPEAFF. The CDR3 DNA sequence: TGTGCCAGCAGCTTAAGGGGACAGCCTGAAGCTTTCTTT.

The CDR3 reads CASSFHGPGTYGYTF. The CDR3 DNA reads TGTGCCAGCAGTTTCCACGGGCCCGGGACATATGGCTACACCTTC. V gene TRBV28 combines with J gene TRBJ1-2, with a tentative D call TRBD1 (6 bases). CDR1 and CDR2 (germline): MDHEN, SYDVKM. The CDR3 has 15 residues. The V end lost 3 bases, the J end lost 5 bases, and 16 bases lay between the germline ends.

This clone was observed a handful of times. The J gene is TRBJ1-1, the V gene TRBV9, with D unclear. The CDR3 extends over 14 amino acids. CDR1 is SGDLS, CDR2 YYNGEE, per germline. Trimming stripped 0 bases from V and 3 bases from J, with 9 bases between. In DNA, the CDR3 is TGTGCCAGCAGCGTAGGAGACGCTTACACTGAAGCTTTCTTT. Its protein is CASSVGDAYTEAFF.

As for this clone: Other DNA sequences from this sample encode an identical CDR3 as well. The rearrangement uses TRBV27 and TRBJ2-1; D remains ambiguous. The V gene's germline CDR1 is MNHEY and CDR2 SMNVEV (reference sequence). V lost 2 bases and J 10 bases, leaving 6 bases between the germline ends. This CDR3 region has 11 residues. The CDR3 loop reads CASSLADEQFF. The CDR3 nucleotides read TGTGCCAGCAGTTTAGCAGACGAGCAGTTCTTC.